Sequencing of this T cell receptor beta chain was carried out in a study of blood T cell repertoires in COVID-19. Repertoires were generated with immunoSEQ multiplex PCR, while TCRdb's copy carries only in-frame clones and drops some. Of 100,000 to 150,000 clones listed, around four fifths are singletons. The CDR3 contains 18 residues. V lost 3 bases and J lost 0; bases outside the gene matches: 11. Germline V lookup: CDR1 SGHNT, CDR2 YENEEA. The material sequenced was peripheral blood. The V call is TRBV11-3, the J call TRBJ2-1, with TRBD2 matching over 7 bases. The receptor was derived from a man aged 60-69 years with acute or convalescent COVID-19. Here the CDR3 DNA reads TGTGCCAGCAGCTTTGACGTCTTAGGCGGGAGCTCCTACAATGAGCAGTTCTTC. Protein: CASSFDVLGGSSYNEQFF.